Following are 9 T cell receptor beta chains from one sample sequenced in a study of radiotherapy plus CTLA-4 blockade in lung cancer. TCRdb's table, derived via immunoSEQ multiplex PCR, lists solely in-frame clones and lacks some. The sample yields around 99,000 clones, around 88% seen once. Sequenced here: peripheral blood, sampled from a patient treated with radiotherapy plus ipilimumab. All receptors come from a human donor with non-small cell lung cancer that progressed on radiotherapy plus ipilimumab.

This chain joins TRBV2 and TRBJ2-5, with a tentative D call TRBD2 (7 bases). The CDR3 has 15 amino acids. Per germline, CDR1 SNHLY and CDR2 FYNNEI. Trimming stripped 5 bases from V and 5 bases from J, with 18 bases between. The DNA for the CDR3 is TGTGCCAGCAGTTCTAGTCGGGGGGCGCGGGAGACCCAGTACTTC. The encoded protein is CASSSSRGARETQYF.

The chain employs TRBV5-1 and TRBJ2-1; D ambiguous. The CDR3 contains 17 residues. Germline loops: CDR1 SGHRS, CDR2 YFSETQ. Trimming cost V 0 bases and J 0 bases, with 13 bases left between them. CDR3 nucleotide sequence: TGCGCCAGCAGCTTGGCCTCGGTAGGGCTCTCCTACAATGAGCAGTTCTTC. It codes for CASSLASVGLSYNEQFF.

V is TRBV11-2 and J is TRBJ2-4; the match to TRBD2 covers 8 bases. This CDR3 is 15 amino acids long. Germline CDR1 SGHAT, CDR2 FQNNGV. The ends lost 5 bases at V and 4 bases at J; junction bases unmatched: 7. The CDR3 DNA reads as TGTGCCAGCAGCATTCTAGCGGGCGCAAAAAACATTCAGTACTTC. It yields the protein CASSILAGAKNIQYF.

The rearrangement uses TRBV11-2 and TRBJ2-2; D not certain. Deletions cut 1 base from V and 7 bases from J, with 19 bases between. CDR3 length: 17 residues. Germline V lookup: CDR1 SGHAT, CDR2 FQNNGV. CDR3 in amino acids: CASSLGAGPILSGELFF. The CDR3 region has the DNA TGTGCCAGCAGCTTAGGGGCTGGCCCGATTTTAAGCGGGGAGCTGTTTTTT.

The chain carries TRBV5-1 and TRBJ2-7; 9 bases align to TRBD1. V gave up 4 bases and J gave up 3 bases; unmatched junction bases: 5. The germline CDR1 and CDR2 sequences are SGHRS and YFSETQ. The CDR3 extends over 14 amino acids. This chain's CDR3 is CASSPGDRDYEQYF. CDR3 sequence (DNA): TGCGCCAGCAGCCCCGGGGACAGGGACTACGAGCAGTACTTC. The full variable domain, its missing parts supplied by reference TRBV5-1 and TRBJ2-7, is KAGVTQTPRYLIKTRGQQVTLSCSPISGHRSVSWYQQTPGQGLQFLFEYFSETQRNKGNFPGRFSGRQFSNSRSEMNVSTLELGDSALYLCASSPGDRDYEQYFGPGTRLTVT.

CDR3 protein: CASSYRTGVLNEQFF. The CDR3 nucleotides are TGCGCCAGCAGCTATCGGACAGGGGTCCTCAATGAGCAGTTCTTC. This chain joins TRBV5-1 and TRBJ2-1; 9 bases are a match to TRBD1. The trim removed 3 bases at V and 6 bases at J, leaving 7 bases unmatched. This CDR3 is 15 amino acids long. Looked up from germline, CDR1 is SGHRS and CDR2 is YFSETQ.

This chain connects TRBV5-6 to TRBJ1-1, with D possibly TRBD1 on 5 matching bases. The length of the CDR3 is 13 residues. Germline V gives CDR1 SGHDT, CDR2 YYEEEE. V was shortened by 4 bases and J by 3 bases, with 10 bases between the two germline ends. DNA for the CDR3: TGTGCCAGCAGCCAGGGAGGATACACTGAAGCTTTCTTT. Protein product: CASSQGGYTEAFF. Using reference TRBV5-6 and TRBJ1-1 for the parts outside the CDR3, the full variable domain is DAGVTQSPTHLIKTRGQQVTLRCSPKSGHDTVSWYQQALGQGPQFIFQYYEEEERQRGNFPDRFSGHQFPNYSSELNVNALLLGDSALYLCASSQGGYTEAFFGQGTRLTVV.

On this clone: The junction does not match germline at one end; this may be a read error. Other DNA variants within this sample encode the same CDR3. This chain connects TRBV6-1 to TRBJ1-1, with unresolved D. The CDR3 loop spans 14 amino acids. Per germline, CDR1 MNHNS and CDR2 SASEGT. The CDR3 loop reads CASSEVGRNTEAFF. The CDR3 DNA reads TGTGCCAGCAGTGAAGTGGGGAGGAACACCGAAGCTTTCTTT.

The genes are TRBV5-1 and TRBJ2-5; 10 bases fit TRBD2. The CDR3 loop spans 14 amino acids. Germline V gives CDR1 SGHRS, CDR2 YFSETQ. Unmatched junction bases numbered 3, after V lost 4 bases and J lost 3 bases. The CDR3 region has the DNA TGCGCCAGCAGCCGCAGCGGGAGGGAAGAGACCCAGTACTTC. Encoded protein: CASSRSGREETQYF.